Following are 15 T cell receptor beta chains from one sample sequenced in a study of T cells in tuberculosis. Stated time point: new active TB diagnosis, blood taken before or within 7 days of starting treatment. Only in-frame clones appear in the TCRdb table, and some are missing; sequencing was by immunoSEQ multiplex PCR. The table has about 5,500 clones, 95% to 98% seen once. Sequenced here: PBMCs, sampled at tuberculosis diagnosis. The source is an adult with tuberculosis.

The chain employs TRBV19 and TRBJ2-1; D might be TRBD2 (6 bases). The V gene's germline CDR1 is LNHDA and CDR2 SQIVND (reference sequence). The CDR3 loop spans 12 amino acids. The V end was cut by 4 bases, the J end by 10 bases, with 11 bases between. CDR3 in DNA: TGTGCCAGTAGTAAACTAGCTAGCGAGCAGTTCTTC. This gives the protein CASSKLASEQFF.

The gene calls are TRBV11-2 and TRBJ2-7, with 8 positions matching TRBD2. Germline V CDR1 and CDR2: SGHAT, FQNNGV. Trimming took 1 base from V and 2 from J; bases not matched to a gene: 1. The CDR3 consists of 14 residues. The CDR3 sequence: CASSLAGGAYEQYF. The CDR3 DNA is TGTGCCAGCAGCTTAGCGGGGGGGGCCTACGAGCAGTACTTC.

The chain combines TRBV5-1 with TRBJ2-1, with 8 bases that match TRBD2. After removal of 2 bases from V and 6 bases from J, the junction contained 4 bases not matched to a gene. This CDR3 is 14 amino acids long. CDR1 and CDR2 from the germline V gene are SGHRS and YFSETQ. The DNA of the CDR3 is TGCGCCAGCAGCTTTAGCGGGAACTTCAATGAGCAGTTCTTC. This encodes CASSFSGNFNEQFF.

Here the CDR3 DNA reads TGTGCCATCAGTGCCCGGGACAGGGGGATATACGAGCAGTACTTC. Translated: CAISARDRGIYEQYF. The chain couples TRBV10-3 to TRBJ2-7, with 11 positions matching TRBD1. Germline V gene data show CDR1 as ENHRY and CDR2 as SYGVKD. The junction had 6 bases not matched to a gene; V was cut back by 4 bases and J by 4 bases. The CDR3 sequence is 15 residues long.

The chain combines TRBV30 with TRBJ1-2; D ambiguous. The CDR3 has 11 residues. Germline CDR1 is GTSNPN and CDR2 is SVGIG (reference sequence). The V and J ends lost 0 bases and 7 bases respectively, with 6 bases between them. The CDR3 is CAWSVPSGYTF. The CDR3 coding sequence is TGTGCCTGGAGTGTTCCCAGTGGCTACACCTTC.

The genes are TRBV4-3 and TRBJ2-7; 7 positions match TRBD1. In germline, CDR1 is LGHNA, CDR2 YSLEER. With 6 bases clipped from V and 5 bases from J, the junction kept 1 base outside the gene matches. This CDR3 comprises 11 residues. The CDR3 DNA reads as TGCGCCAGCAGACAGGGGAACGAGCAGTACTTC. Translating it yields CASRQGNEQYF.

The chain couples TRBV14 to TRBJ2-1, with D hard to call. In germline, CDR1 is SGHDN, CDR2 FVKESK. V lost 6 bases and J lost 6, with 9 bases in between. There are 12 residues in the CDR3. CDR3 sequence reads: CASSFLLNEQFF. In DNA form, the CDR3 reads TGTGCCAGCAGTTTTCTCCTCAATGAGCAGTTCTTC.

The chain joins TRBV6-5 to TRBJ1-2; possibly TRBD1 for D (5 bases). The germline V gene encodes CDR1 MNHEY and CDR2 SVGAGI. V was trimmed by 6 bases and J by 1 base, leaving 9 bases between them. The length of the CDR3 is 13 residues. DNA of the CDR3: TGTGCCAGCAGCCTCGACAGTAACTATGGCTACACCTTC. Its translation: CASSLDSNYGYTF.

The V call is TRBV7-3, the J call TRBJ1-5, with 10 bases lining up with TRBD1. From germline, CDR1 is SGHTA and CDR2 FQGTGA. The V gene end was trimmed by 4 bases and the J gene end by 3 bases; junction bases not matched to a gene: 6. The CDR3 consists of 16 residues. CDR3 sequence: CASSSDGTGVNQPQHF. The CDR3 DNA follows: TGTGCCAGCAGCTCGGACGGGACAGGGGTCAATCAGCCCCAGCATTTT.

The sample holds one count of this clone. This chain uses TRBV19 with TRBJ2-1, with a weak D call TRBD2 (6 bases). With 5 bases removed from V and 4 bases from J, the gap between germline ends came to 9 bases. The CDR3 runs to 13 residues. The germline V gene has CDR1 LNHDA and CDR2 SQIVND (reference sequence). The CDR3 nucleotides read TGTGCCAGTAGTCAGGCGGGGTACAATGAGCAGTTCTTC. Translating gives CASSQAGYNEQFF.

The genes are TRBV10-1 and TRBJ2-2; 10 bases line up with TRBD2. From germline, CDR1 is WNHNN and CDR2 SYGVQD (reference sequence). The CDR3 sequence is 17 residues long. Germline trimming cut 4 bases from V and 5 bases from J; bases unmatched to any gene: 10. CDR3 protein: CASSASASGRRTGELFF. The CDR3 DNA reads TGCGCCAGCAGTGCTTCGGCTAGCGGGAGACGGACCGGGGAGCTGTTTTTT.

The J gene is TRBJ2-1, the V gene TRBV5-1, with TRBD2 matching 12 bases. From germline, CDR1 is SGHRS and CDR2 YFSETQ. The CDR3 is 17 residues long. The ends lost 0 bases at V and 4 bases at J; junction bases unmatched: 5. CDR3 residues: CASSLGIGTSGYNEQFF. DNA of the CDR3: TGCGCCAGCAGCTTGGGTATCGGGACTAGCGGGTACAATGAGCAGTTCTTC.

This chain uses TRBV7-9 with TRBJ2-7; maybe TRBD1 (6 bases). Germline CDR1 and CDR2: SEHNR and FQNEAQ (reference sequence). V was cut by 1 base and J by 5 bases, with 9 bases left in between. The CDR3 totals 13 residues. CDR3 protein: CASSLGQVDEQYF. The CDR3 DNA sequence: TGTGCCAGCAGCTTAGGACAGGTCGACGAGCAGTACTTC.

The rearrangement links TRBV4-1 to TRBJ1-2; no firm D call. Germline V gene sequence: CDR1 MGHRA, CDR2 YSYEKL. Trimming took off 4 bases at V and 4 bases at J, with 16 bases between the two ends. This CDR3 comprises 15 residues. The CDR3: CASSPARAGVYGYTF. The DNA of the CDR3 is TGCGCCAGCAGCCCCGCCCGGGCGGGTGTCTATGGCTACACCTTC.

V and J are TRBV11-2 and TRBJ2-7; a weak D match, TRBD1 (5 bases). This CDR3 has 14 amino acids. From germline, CDR1 is SGHAT and CDR2 FQNNGV. Trimming took off 1 base at V and 2 bases at J, with 9 bases between the two ends. The CDR3 loop reads CASSLGPGTYEQYF. The CDR3, as DNA: TGTGCCAGCAGCTTAGGGCCAGGGACCTACGAGCAGTACTTC.